This T cell receptor beta chain stems from a study of human T cells and chemical hapten exposure. MiXCR, applied by TCRdb to the RACE reads, yields one record per CDR3 protein. The repertoire consists of 95,000 or so distinct CDR3 sequences, with about 10% occurring once and the leading ten covering about 3%. Indicated time point: patch test 2, 6 weeks after DPC sensitization. Specified treatment: therapeutic diphenylcyclopropenone sensitization with weekly scalp DPC. Investigators collected blood before applying each patch test. The CDR3 is 15 residues long. Germline V CDR1 and CDR2: SEHNR, FQNEAQ (reference sequence). Trimming cost V 1 base and J 6 bases, with 14 bases left between them.

Sample: whole blood, taken in connection with sensitization to the hapten diphenylcyclopropenone (DPC). V is TRBV7-9 and J is TRBJ2-3; D not certain. The origin of this receptor is a middle-aged woman with alopecia areata. Some clones in this sample may be carry-over from other donors' samples. The DNA for the CDR3 is TGTGCCAGCAGCTTAGACCCCACACCCTGGGATACGCAGTATTTT. Translation: CASSLDPTPWDTQYF.